Below are 16 T cell receptor beta chains sequenced from a single sample in a study of blood T cells in healthy people across ages. PCR was performed a second time for roughly 7 to 12 cycles using a sample-barcoded 5' primer and a J-beta primer mix. Each CDR3 protein is one row after TCRdb ran MiXCR on the 5' RACE reads. This sample has more than 500,000 distinct CDR3 sequences, with approximately 25% found just once. What was sequenced was blood. The receptors originated from a woman in her 70s in good health.

The rearrangement uses TRBV7-2 and TRBJ2-2, with D unclear. The germline gives CDR1 SGHTA, CDR2 FQGNSA. The CDR3 runs 15 residues. Trimming cost V 1 base and J 5 bases, with 11 bases left between them. CDR3: CASSLVQRGTGELFF. CDR3 DNA: TGTGCCAGCAGCTTAGTCCAGCGTGGTACCGGGGAGCTGTTTTTT.

This clonotype was seen a handful of times. The rearrangement joins TRBV7-3 to TRBJ2-6, with TRBD1 matching over 7 bases. Germline loops: CDR1 SGHTA, CDR2 FQGTGA. Unmatched junction bases numbered 10, after V lost 5 bases and J lost 0 bases. CDR3 length equals 18 residues. CDR3 sequence: CASSPTGTVNSGANVLTF. CDR3 sequence (DNA): TGTGCCAGCAGCCCAACCGGGACAGTGAACTCTGGGGCCAACGTCCTGACTTTC.

This clonotype was seen a handful of times. Sequence at one end of the junction differs from germline and may be a read error. V usage is TRBV7-2 and J usage is TRBJ2-4, with a weak D call TRBD2 (6 bases). Germline CDR1 reads SGHTA; CDR2 reads FQGNSA. The CDR3 contains 12 residues. The CDR3 loop is CASSSRPGLINF. The CDR3 nucleotides read TGTGCCAGCAGCTCCCGCCCGGGACTGATTAACTTC. The full variable domain, its missing parts supplied by reference TRBV7-2 and TRBJ2-4, is GAGVSQSPSNKVTEKGKDVELRCDPISGHTALYWYRQSLGQGLEFLIYFQGNSAPDKSGLPSDRFSAERTGGSVSTLTIQRTQQEDSAVYLCASSSRPGLINFGAGTRLSVL.

This clonotype was seen ten or more times. This sequence joins TRBV7-9 and TRBJ2-3; D is tentatively TRBD1 or TRBD2 (6 bases each). Germline V CDR1 and CDR2: SEHNR, FQNEAQ (reference sequence). The CDR3 is made up of 14 amino acids. The V end was cut by 3 bases, the J end by 5 bases, with 12 bases between. The CDR3 coding sequence is TGTGCCAGCAGCTTCCAGGGGCGGGGAGATACGCAGTATTTT. Encoded protein: CASSFQGRGDTQYF.

V gene TRBV2 combines with J gene TRBJ1-2; weak D call: TRBD1 (6 bases). Trimming removed 5 bases at V and 8 bases at J, with 18 bases between. Germline V gene sequence: CDR1 SNHLY, CDR2 FYNNEI. CDR3 length equals 14 residues. In nucleotides, the CDR3 is TGTGCCAGCAGTCCCAGGGGCAGGGCAGGGGGCTACACCTTC. The encoded protein is CASSPRGRAGGYTF. Full variable domain (remainder filled in from reference TRBV2 and TRBJ1-2): EPEVTQTPSHQVTQMGQEVILRCVPISNHLYFYWYRQILGQKVEFLVSFYNNEISEKSEIFDDQFSVERPDGSNFTLKIRSTKLEDSAMYFCASSPRGRAGGYTFGSGTRLTVV.

This clonotype was found a few times. The chain recombines TRBV4-1 with TRBJ1-5; D gene unclear. Germline V gives CDR1 MGHRA, CDR2 YSYEKL. The V end lost 4 bases, the J end lost 6 bases, and 16 bases lay between the germline ends. The CDR3 runs 15 residues. Here the CDR3 reads CASSPGTVSSQPQHF. For the CDR3, the DNA is TGCGCCAGCAGCCCGGGTACAGTCTCGAGTCAGCCCCAGCATTTT.

The chain combines TRBV7-3 with TRBJ2-3, with D perhaps assigned TRBD1 or TRBD2 (6 bases each). CDR1 is SGHTA and CDR2 is FQGTGA in the germline V gene. The CDR3 covers 15 residues. V was pared by 7 bases and J by 6 bases, with 20 bases between. CDR3 residues: CASNSMGGASDTQYF. For the CDR3, the DNA is TGTGCCAGCAACTCAATGGGGGGCGCTTCTGATACGCAGTATTTT. Supplemented by reference TRBV7-3 and TRBJ2-3, the full variable domain reads GAGVSQTPSNKVTEKGKYVELRCDPISGHTALYWYRQSLGQGPEFLIYFQGTGAADDSGLPNDRFFAVRPEGSVSTLKIQRTERGDSAVYLCASNSMGGASDTQYFGPGTRLTVL.

This clonotype showed up just a few times. This rearrangement joins TRBV7-2 to TRBJ2-7; D is undetermined. V lost 7 bases, J lost 6 bases, and 16 bases lay in between. The CDR3 is 13 amino acids. Germline CDR1 reads SGHTA; CDR2 reads FQGNSA. The CDR3 sequence is CASIAGSDGEQYF. The CDR3 region has the DNA TGTGCCAGCATCGCCGGATCGGACGGCGAGCAGTACTTC.

This chain connects TRBV9 to TRBJ1-4; 7 nucleotides agree with TRBD1. The CDR3 consists of 16 residues. CDR1 and CDR2 from the germline V gene are SGDLS and YYNGEE. The V gene end was trimmed by 4 bases and the J gene end by 8 bases; junction bases not matched to a gene: 14. CDR3 DNA sequence: TGTGCCAGCAGCTATGCCCCCGACAGGGTAACCGAAAAACTGTTTTTT. Residues: CASSYAPDRVTEKLFF. The whole variable domain, filled in from reference TRBV9 and TRBJ1-4, reads DSGVTQTPKHLITATGQRVTLRCSPRSGDLSVYWYQQSLDQGLQFLIQYYNGEERAKGNILERFSAQQFPDLHSELNLSSLELGDSALYFCASSYAPDRVTEKLFFGSGTQLSVL.

This clonotype came up many times. The gene calls are TRBV29-1 and TRBJ2-1; TRBD1 aligns across 8 bases. The V gene's germline CDR1 is SQVTM and CDR2 ANQGSEA. The junction had 14 bases not matched to a gene; V was cut back by 1 base and J by 9 bases. The CDR3 spans 16 residues. The CDR3 coding sequence is TGCAGCGTTGAAGGCCGGACAGGGATCAGTAGTGGTGAGCAGTTCTTC. This translates into CSVEGRTGISSGEQFF.

This clonotype was observed a handful of times. This chain connects TRBV7-8 to TRBJ2-5; 12 bases line up with TRBD1. CDR1 SGHVS and CDR2 FQNEAQ come from the germline V gene. The length of the CDR3 is 18 residues. V lost 2 bases and J lost 7; bases outside the gene matches: 14. The CDR3 sequence is CASSLSFQPGQGAGTQYF. Written as DNA, the CDR3 is TGTGCCAGCAGCTTAAGTTTTCAGCCGGGACAGGGGGCAGGGACCCAGTACTTC.

This clonotype was recorded a few times. The chain employs TRBV9 and TRBJ2-3, with a possible D match to TRBD2 (5 bases). This CDR3 has 16 residues. V was trimmed by 4 bases and J by 6 bases, leaving 21 bases between them. Germline CDR1 is SGDLS and CDR2 is YYNGEE. The CDR3 sequence: CASSPLGSLGLDTQYF. In DNA form, the CDR3 reads TGTGCCAGCAGCCCCCTTGGGAGCCTTGGTTTGGATACGCAGTATTTT. Based on the CDR3 plus reference TRBV9 and TRBJ2-3, the full variable domain is DSGVTQTPKHLITATGQRVTLRCSPRSGDLSVYWYQQSLDQGLQFLIQYYNGEERAKGNILERFSAQQFPDLHSELNLSSLELGDSALYFCASSPLGSLGLDTQYFGPGTRLTVL.

Only a few counts were recorded for this clonotype. This chain links TRBV7-3 with TRBJ2-1; no clear D. CDR3 length equals 15 residues. Germline V gives CDR1 SGHTA, CDR2 FQGTGA. The V and J ends lost 1 base and 0 bases respectively, with 7 bases between them. For the CDR3, the DNA is TGTGCCAGCAGCTTAAGACGTAGCTCCTACAATGAGCAGTTCTTC. Its protein product is CASSLRRSSYNEQFF. The full variable domain, in which reference TRBV7-3 and TRBJ2-1 provide the parts outside the CDR3, is GAGVSQTPSNKVTEKGKYVELRCDPISGHTALYWYRQSLGQGPEFLIYFQGTGAADDSGLPNDRFFAVRPEGSVSTLKIQRTERGDSAVYLCASSLRRSSYNEQFFGPGTRLTVL.

This clonotype was counted a few times. V gene TRBV7-2 combines with J gene TRBJ2-5; 8 nucleotides align to TRBD2. After removal of 5 bases from V and 3 bases from J, the junction contained 8 bases not matched to a gene. The CDR3 is 15 residues long. The V gene's germline CDR1 is SGHTA and CDR2 FQGNSA. CDR3 residues: CASSPVAGLEETQYF. DNA of the CDR3: TGTGCCAGCAGCCCAGTAGCGGGGTTAGAAGAGACCCAGTACTTC.

This clonotype was found once. V is TRBV5-4 and J is TRBJ2-1; a weak D match, TRBD2 (6 bases). V lost 0 bases and J 4 bases, leaving 11 bases between the germline ends. Germline CDR1 SGHNT, CDR2 YYREEE (reference sequence). The CDR3 is 15 amino acids. The CDR3 here is CASSLEGGKYNEQFF. Written as DNA, the CDR3 is TGTGCCAGCAGCTTGGAGGGAGGTAAGTACAATGAGCAGTTCTTC.

The rearrangement links TRBV12-3 or TRBV12-4 to TRBJ1-2; no clear D gene. There are 13 residues in the CDR3. The V gene lost 1 base and the J gene lost 9 bases, with 12 bases spanning the gap. The chain's CDR3 is CASSLGREASYTF. Written as DNA, the CDR3 is TGTGCCAGCAGTTTAGGGAGGGAGGCAAGCTACACCTTC.